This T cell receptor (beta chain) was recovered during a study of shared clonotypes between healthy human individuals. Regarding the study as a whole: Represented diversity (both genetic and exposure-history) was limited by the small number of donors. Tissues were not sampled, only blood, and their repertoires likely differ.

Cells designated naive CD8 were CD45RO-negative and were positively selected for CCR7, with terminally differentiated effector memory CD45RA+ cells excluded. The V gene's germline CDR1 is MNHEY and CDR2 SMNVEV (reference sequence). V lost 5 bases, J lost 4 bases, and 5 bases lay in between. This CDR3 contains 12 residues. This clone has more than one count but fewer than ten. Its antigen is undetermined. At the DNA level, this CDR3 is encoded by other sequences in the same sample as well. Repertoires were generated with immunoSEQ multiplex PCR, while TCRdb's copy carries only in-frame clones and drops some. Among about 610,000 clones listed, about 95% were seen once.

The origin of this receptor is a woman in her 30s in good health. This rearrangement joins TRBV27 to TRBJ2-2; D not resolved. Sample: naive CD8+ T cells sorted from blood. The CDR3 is CASSLPTGELFF. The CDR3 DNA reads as TGTGCCAGCAGTCTACCCACCGGGGAGCTGTTTTTT.